The T cell receptor beta chain under discussion was sequenced for a study of blood T cell repertoires in COVID-19. Overall study: The United States, Italy and Spain were the sources of the acute and convalescent COVID-19 samples. Sources were T cells, B-cell-depleted T cells, or PBMCs; the material itself was cDNA or gDNA.

Germline CDR1 is SGHTA and CDR2 is FQGNSA. Germline trimming cut 1 base from V and 3 bases from J; bases unmatched to any gene: 1. This CDR3 contains 15 residues. Here immunoSEQ multiplex PCR was the method, and the copy in TCRdb shows in-frame clones only, minus some. The sample contains about 140,000 clones, approximately 88% of which appear only once. A PCR-confirmed or clinician-diagnosed COVID-19 case had contacted exposed participants within 2 weeks of entry. This clone was detected only a few times. Sequenced: PBMCs or T cells enriched from blood (not recorded which). The V and J genes are TRBV7-2 and TRBJ1-3, with 9 bases matching TRBD1. The source is a man between 65 and 79 years old who had been exposed to COVID-19. The CDR3 sequence: CASSLGTGDGNTIYF. The DNA for the CDR3 is TGTGCCAGCAGCTTAGGGACAGGGGATGGAAACACCATATATTTT.